This TCR beta chain was profiled in a study of cytomegalovirus exposure and HLA in healthy donors. Study-level results: It was only CMV serostatus that was available as immune exposure information.

This clone was seen more than once but under ten times. Its antigen remains unknown. This CDR3 is built from 14 residues. V gave up 5 bases and J gave up 5 bases; unmatched junction bases: 8. Germline loops: CDR1 MNHNY, CDR2 SVGAGI (reference sequence). The primer mix had 60 Vbeta and 13 Jbeta primers. Data came from immunoSEQ multiplex PCR; TCRdb stores just in-frame clones and leaves some out. This table has approximately 130,000 clones, around 77% appearing once. This sequence originates from a man in his forties or fifties in good health and CMV-seronegative. The genes are TRBV6-6 and TRBJ1-1, with 7 bases identical to TRBD1. The material sequenced was PBMCs. In nucleotides, the CDR3 is TGTGCCAGCAGTCGTAGGGGGCGCGGAACTGAAGCTTTCTTT. As protein: CASSRRGRGTEAFF.